A selection of T cell receptor beta chains follows, all from one sample in a study of the immune and genomic landscape of osteosarcoma. Only in-frame clones appear in the TCRdb table, and some are missing; sequencing was by immunoSEQ multiplex PCR. The sample includes around 1,300 clones, roughly 74% of them seen just once. The source material was tumor tissue from a local recurrence in the skull. These receptors originate from a man aged 18 to 30 with osteosarcoma. CDR3s include the opening cysteine and the closing phenylalanine or tryptophan. D genes are given only for firm matches. Clone size is not always given. Where it is, it says once, few, many or a class for expanded clones.

d_gene	j_gene	v_gene	abundance	CDR3aa	CDR3nt
TRBD2	TRBJ2-5	TRBV5-1	-	CASSLGLAGGETQYF	TGCGCCAGCAGCTTGGGACTAGCGGGGGGAGAGACCCAGTACTTC
TRBD2	TRBJ2-1	TRBV10-3	once	CAISESRLSSGSYNEQFF	TGTGCCATCAGTGAGTCGAGGTTGTCTAGCGGCTCCTACAATGAGCAGTTCTTC
-	TRBJ2-1	TRBV5-1	-	CASSFDYYNEQFF	TGCGCCAGCAGCTTTGACTACTACAATGAGCAGTTCTTC
-	TRBJ2-5	TRBV6-1	-	CASSETSWTPLGQETQYF	TGTGCCAGCAGTGAGACGTCTTGGACTCCCCTAGGCCAAGAGACCCAGTACTTC
-	TRBJ1-1	TRBV18	-	CASSPQGGMAEAFF	TGTGCCAGCTCACCACAAGGAGGGATGGCTGAAGCTTTCTTT
-	TRBJ1-3	TRBV5-6	-	CASETGRSGNTIYF	TGTGCCAGCGAGACAGGCAGGAGTGGAAACACCATATATTTT
-	TRBJ1-1	TRBV6-6	-	CASSTAEYTEAFF	TGTGCCAGCAGTACTGCCGAGTACACTGAAGCTTTCTTT
TRBD1	TRBJ1-3	TRBV7-9	-	CASSSRTGFDTIYF	TGTGCCAGCAGCTCTCGGACAGGGTTTGACACCATATATTTT
-	TRBJ2-5	TRBV21-1	-	CASSKKRSGGEETQYF	TGTGCCAGCAGCAAAAAGCGGAGCGGGGGAGAAGAGACCCAGTACTTC
TRBD1	TRBJ1-2	TRBV5-5	-	CASSSGTGGYTF	TGTGCCAGCAGCTCCGGGACAGGTGGATACACCTTC
-	TRBJ2-3	TRBV19	once	CASNREAGFADTQYF	TGTGCCAGTAATCGGGAAGCAGGTTTCGCCGATACGCAGTATTTT
-	TRBJ1-5	TRBV19	-	CASSIGQNQPQHF	TGTGCCAGTAGTATAGGACAGAATCAGCCCCAGCATTTT
-	TRBJ1-2	TRBV10-3	-	CAISESTNYGYTF	TGTGCCATCAGTGAGTCGACAAACTATGGCTACACCTTC
TRBD1	TRBJ1-4	TRBV4-2	-	CASSQEGQLTGKLFF	TGTGCCAGCAGCCAAGAGGGACAGCTTACGGGGAAACTGTTTTTT
TRBD1	TRBJ1-1	TRBV6-4	-	CASSESGGQGYTEAFF	TGTGCCAGCAGTGAATCCGGAGGACAGGGCTACACTGAAGCTTTCTTT
TRBD2	TRBJ2-5	TRBV5-6	-	CASSLVMGTSGGIETQYF	TGTGCCAGCAGCTTGGTTATGGGCACTAGCGGGGGGATAGAGACCCAGTACTTC
-	TRBJ2-1	TRBV6-4	-	CASSSTANNEQFF	TGTGCCAGCAGTTCGACGGCCAACAATGAGCAGTTCTTC
TRBD1	TRBJ1-3	TRBV25-1	-	CASSDRPQGEAGNTIYF	TGTGCCAGCAGTGACCGTCCCCAGGGGGAAGCTGGAAACACCATATATTTT
TRBD2	TRBJ2-1	TRBV10-3	-	CAISLAGGYNEQFF	TGTGCCATCAGCTTAGCGGGGGGATACAATGAGCAGTTCTTC
TRBD1	TRBJ2-7	TRBV6-1	few	CASSEGGQEPYEQYF	TGTGCCAGCAGTGAGGGGGGACAGGAACCCTACGAGCAGTACTTC
-	TRBJ2-1	TRBV27	-	CASSLSQAGAQYNEQFF	TGTGCCAGCAGTTTATCCCAGGCGGGGGCCCAATACAATGAGCAGTTCTTC
TRBD2	TRBJ2-2	TRBV7-2	-	CASSYTLLAGNTGELFF	TGTGCCAGCAGCTACACCCTACTAGCGGGGAACACCGGGGAGCTGTTTTTT
-	TRBJ1-2	TRBV5-6	-	CASSPQEGRPYVGYTF	TGTGCCAGCAGCCCTCAGGAGGGTCGCCCGTATGTTGGCTACACCTTC
TRBD2	TRBJ2-3	TRBV5-1	-	CASSSVGGADTQYF	TGCGCCAGCAGCTCCGTCGGGGGGGCAGATACGCAGTATTTT
-	TRBJ2-5	TRBV7-8	-	CASSLARGTGQETQYF	TGTGCCAGCAGCTTAGCCCGGGGGACCGGCCAAGAGACCCAGTACTTC
TRBD1	TRBJ1-1	TRBV7-9	-	CASSRVGQGGTEAFF	TGTGCCAGCAGCCGAGTCGGACAGGGCGGCACTGAAGCTTTCTTT
-	TRBJ2-1	TRBV6-1	-	CASSGVGGVGEQFF	TGTGCCAGCAGTGGTGTGGGGGGCGTGGGTGAGCAGTTCTTC
TRBD1	TRBJ1-1	TRBV2	-	CASKGQGSNTEAFF	TGTGCCAGCAAAGGACAGGGATCGAACACTGAAGCTTTCTTT
-	TRBJ2-1	TRBV4-2	-	CASSQEAGGPDEQFF	TGTGCCAGCAGCCAAGAGGCCGGGGGGCCAGACGAGCAGTTCTTC
-	TRBJ1-2	TRBV5-4	-	CASSLRLGGRGYTF	TGTGCCAGCAGCTTGAGGTTGGGAGGACGGGGCTACACCTTC
TRBD1	TRBJ1-5	TRBV30	-	CAWSEKTGGSQPQHF	TGTGCCTGGAGTGAAAAGACAGGGGGCAGTCAGCCCCAGCATTTT
-	TRBJ2-2	TRBV5-1	-	CASSLGPNTGELFF	TGCGCCAGCAGCTTGGGACCGAACACCGGGGAGCTGTTTTTT
-	TRBJ2-2	TRBV27	-	CASSLSLYTGELFF	TGTGCCAGCAGTTTATCTCTCTACACCGGGGAGCTGTTTTTT
-	TRBJ1-2	TRBV7-8	-	CASSLVDRNYGYTF	TGTGCCAGCAGCTTAGTCGACAGGAACTATGGCTACACCTTC
-	TRBJ2-6	TRBV4-2	-	CASSQDGGTGANVLTF	TGTGCCAGCAGCCAAGACGGGGGAACTGGGGCCAACGTCCTGACTTTC
-	TRBJ2-3	TRBV28	-	CASSQDTDTQYF	TGTGCCAGCAGTCAAGACACAGATACGCAGTATTTT
-	TRBJ2-2	TRBV5-5	-	CASSLSHGAGELFF	TGTGCCAGCAGTCTTAGCCACGGGGCCGGGGAGCTGTTTTTT
-	TRBJ1-1	TRBV5-1	-	CASSPGSNTEAFF	TGCGCCAGCAGCCCAGGGTCGAACACTGAAGCTTTCTTT
-	TRBJ1-2	TRBV11-2	few	CASSTRADGYTF	TGTGCCAGCAGCACCCGGGCAGATGGCTACACCTTC
-	TRBJ2-7	TRBV5-1	-	CASSQQEPTYEQYF	TGCGCCAGCAGCCAGCAGGAGCCCACCTACGAGCAGTACTTC
-	TRBJ1-5	TRBV6-1	few	CASSVLGGNSNQPQHF	TGTGCCAGCAGTGTCCTTGGGGGAAATAGCAATCAGCCCCAGCATTTT
-	TRBJ1-5	TRBV19	-	CASSLPREPQHF	TGTGCCAGTAGTCTCCCCCGGGAGCCCCAGCATTTT
TRBD1	TRBJ1-6	TRBV5-1	-	CASSPDRGYNSPLHF	TGCGCCAGCAGCCCGGACAGGGGGTATAATTCACCCCTCCACTTT
TRBD1	TRBJ1-2	TRBV5-1	-	CASSAGTDYGYTF	TGCGCCAGCAGCGCCGGGACAGACTATGGCTACACCTTC
-	TRBJ1-2	TRBV6-5	few	CASRRIGRGGGGYTF	TGTGCCAGCAGAAGGATAGGCCGAGGAGGGGGTGGCTACACCTTC
TRBD1	TRBJ2-1	TRBV6-1	-	CASGLGQGAYNEQFF	TGTGCCAGCGGTCTAGGGCAGGGGGCTTACAATGAGCAGTTCTTC
-	TRBJ2-5	TRBV6-1	-	CASSDGTFVETQYF	TGTGCCAGCAGTGACGGGACTTTTGTGGAGACCCAGTACTTC
-	TRBJ1-1	TRBV11-2	-	CASSLYRGHYLPGEAFF	TGTGCCAGCAGCTTATACCGGGGACATTATCTACCGGGCGAAGCTTTCTTT
-	TRBJ1-6	TRBV7-2	-	CASSSEVASPLHF	TGTGCCAGCAGCTCCGAAGTGGCTTCACCCCTCCACTTT
-	TRBJ2-1	TRBV10-1	-	CASSTSGSTNEQFF	TGCGCCAGCAGTACATCGGGGAGCACCAATGAGCAGTTCTTC
-	TRBJ1-4	TRBV11-2	-	CASSSIYKDNEKLFF	TGTGCCAGCAGCTCGATATATAAGGATAATGAAAAACTGTTTTTT
-	TRBJ1-5	TRBV2	few	CASSRELGPQHF	TGTGCCAGCAGTCGGGAGCTAGGGCCCCAGCATTTT
-	TRBJ1-6	TRBV6-1	few	CASEVPRDNSPLHF	TGTGCCAGCGAGGTGCCAAGGGATAATTCACCCCTCCACTTT
-	TRBJ2-5	TRBV6-6	-	CASTGVGERETQYF	TGTGCCAGCACGGGGGTGGGTGAGCGGGAGACCCAGTACTTC
-	TRBJ1-5	TRBV10-3	large	CAISGTAIGYSNQPQHF	TGTGCCATCAGTGGGACGGCAATCGGGTATAGCAATCAGCCCCAGCATTTT
TRBD1	TRBJ1-5	TRBV6-4	-	CASSEGDRTSNQPQHF	TGTGCCAGCAGTGAAGGGGACAGGACTAGCAATCAGCCCCAGCATTTT
-	TRBJ2-5	TRBV6-1	-	CASRPKRFQETQYF	TGTGCCAGCAGACCCAAGCGGTTCCAAGAGACCCAGTACTTC
TRBD1	TRBJ1-6	TRBV28	-	CASSRGQPYNSPLHF	TGTGCCAGCAGTAGGGGACAGCCCTATAATTCACCCCTCCACTTT
-	TRBJ1-2	TRBV5-1	-	CASRHSENYGYTF	TGCGCCAGCAGGCACAGCGAGAACTATGGCTACACCTTC
-	TRBJ2-7	TRBV30	-	CAWSVPGRLSHEQYF	TGTGCCTGGAGTGTACCCGGAAGGCTTTCCCACGAGCAGTACTTC